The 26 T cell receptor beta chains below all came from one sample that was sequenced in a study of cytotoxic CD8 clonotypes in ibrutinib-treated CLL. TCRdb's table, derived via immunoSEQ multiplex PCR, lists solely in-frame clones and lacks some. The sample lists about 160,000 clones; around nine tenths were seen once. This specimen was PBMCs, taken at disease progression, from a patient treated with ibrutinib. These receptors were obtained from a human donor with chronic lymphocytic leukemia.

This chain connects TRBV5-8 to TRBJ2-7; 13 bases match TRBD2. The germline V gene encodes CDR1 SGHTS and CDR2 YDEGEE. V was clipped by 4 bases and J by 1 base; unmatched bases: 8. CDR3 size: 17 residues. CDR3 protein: CASSPRTSGSLSYEQYF. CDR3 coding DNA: TGTGCCAGCAGCCCACGGACTAGCGGGAGCCTATCCTACGAGCAGTACTTC. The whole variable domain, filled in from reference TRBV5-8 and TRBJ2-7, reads EAGVTQSPTHLIKTRGQQATLRCSPISGHTSVYWYQQALGLGLQFLLWYDEGEERNRGNFPPRFSGRQFPNYSSELNVNALELEDSALYLCASSPRTSGSLSYEQYFGPGTRLTVT.

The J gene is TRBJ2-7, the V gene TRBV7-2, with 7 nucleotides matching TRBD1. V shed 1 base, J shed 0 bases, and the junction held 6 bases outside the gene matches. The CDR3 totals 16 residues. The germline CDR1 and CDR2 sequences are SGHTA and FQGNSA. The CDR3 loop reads CASSLVGTESSYEQYF. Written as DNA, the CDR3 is TGTGCCAGCAGCTTAGTTGGGACAGAGAGCTCCTACGAGCAGTACTTC.

This CDR3 is CASSLIQGFGSNYGYTF. The CDR3 nucleotides are TGTGCCAGCAGCTTGATACAGGGTTTTGGTTCTAACTATGGCTACACCTTC. The J gene is TRBJ1-2, the V gene TRBV5-8; TRBD1 is a possible D gene (6 bases). There are 17 residues in the CDR3. Germline V lookup: CDR1 SGHTS, CDR2 YDEGEE. Trimming took off 1 base at V and 0 bases at J, with 16 bases between the two ends.

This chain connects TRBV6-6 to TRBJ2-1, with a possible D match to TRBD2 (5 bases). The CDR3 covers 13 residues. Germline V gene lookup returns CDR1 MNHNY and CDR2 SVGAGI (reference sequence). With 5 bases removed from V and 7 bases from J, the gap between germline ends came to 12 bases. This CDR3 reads CASSPGELNEQFF. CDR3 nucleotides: TGTGCCAGCAGTCCCGGGGAACTAAATGAGCAGTTCTTC.

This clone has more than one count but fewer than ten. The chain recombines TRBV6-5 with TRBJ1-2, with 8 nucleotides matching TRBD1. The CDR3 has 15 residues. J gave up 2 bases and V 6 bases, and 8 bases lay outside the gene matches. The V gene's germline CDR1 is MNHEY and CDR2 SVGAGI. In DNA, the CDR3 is TGTGCCAGCAGGCCTGGACAGGGAACGAACTATGGCTACACCTTC. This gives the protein CASRPGQGTNYGYTF.

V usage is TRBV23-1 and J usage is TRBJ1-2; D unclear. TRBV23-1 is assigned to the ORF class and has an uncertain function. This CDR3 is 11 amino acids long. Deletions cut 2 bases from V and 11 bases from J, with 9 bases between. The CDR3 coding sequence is TGCGCCAGCAGTCAACCCAGGCTTTACACCTTC. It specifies CASSQPRLYTF.

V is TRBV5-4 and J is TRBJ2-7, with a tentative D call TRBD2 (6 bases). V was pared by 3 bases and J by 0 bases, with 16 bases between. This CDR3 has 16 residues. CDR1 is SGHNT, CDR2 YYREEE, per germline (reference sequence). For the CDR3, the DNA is TGTGCCAGCAGCTGGGAAGGGTTGGGGGGCTCCTACGAGCAGTACTTC. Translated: CASSWEGLGGSYEQYF.

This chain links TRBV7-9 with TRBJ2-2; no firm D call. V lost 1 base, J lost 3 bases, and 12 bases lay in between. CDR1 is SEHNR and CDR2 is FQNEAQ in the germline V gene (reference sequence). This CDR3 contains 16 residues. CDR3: CASSLGVRADTGELFF. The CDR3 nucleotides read TGTGCCAGCAGCTTAGGGGTAAGGGCGGACACCGGGGAGCTGTTTTTT.

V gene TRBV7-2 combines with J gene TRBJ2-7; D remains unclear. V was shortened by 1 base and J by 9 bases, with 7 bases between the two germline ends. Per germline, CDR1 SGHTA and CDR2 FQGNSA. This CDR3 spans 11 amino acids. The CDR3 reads CASSLGSGQYF. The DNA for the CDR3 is TGTGCCAGCAGCTTAGGCTCCGGGCAGTACTTC.

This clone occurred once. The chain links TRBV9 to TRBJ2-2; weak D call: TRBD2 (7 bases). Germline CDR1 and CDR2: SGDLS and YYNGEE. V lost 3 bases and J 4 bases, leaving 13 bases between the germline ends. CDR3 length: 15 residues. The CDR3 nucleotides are TGTGCCAGCAGCGGAAGGGGGGGCCTCACCGGGGAGCTGTTTTTT. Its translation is CASSGRGGLTGELFF.

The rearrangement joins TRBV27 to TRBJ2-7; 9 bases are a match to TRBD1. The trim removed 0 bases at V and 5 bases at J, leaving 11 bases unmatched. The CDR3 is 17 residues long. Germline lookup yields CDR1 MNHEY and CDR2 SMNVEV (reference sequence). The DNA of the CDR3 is TGTGCCAGCAGTTTATCCCCGCGACAGGGGGTTGGCAACGAGCAGTACTTC. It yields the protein CASSLSPRQGVGNEQYF.

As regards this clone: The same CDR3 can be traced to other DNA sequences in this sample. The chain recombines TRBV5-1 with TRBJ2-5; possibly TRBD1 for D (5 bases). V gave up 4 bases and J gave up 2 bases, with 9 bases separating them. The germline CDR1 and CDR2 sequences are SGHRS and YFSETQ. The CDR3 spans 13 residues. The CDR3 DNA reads TGCGCCAGCAGCCTCGACAGTCAAGAGACCCAGTACTTC. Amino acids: CASSLDSQETQYF.

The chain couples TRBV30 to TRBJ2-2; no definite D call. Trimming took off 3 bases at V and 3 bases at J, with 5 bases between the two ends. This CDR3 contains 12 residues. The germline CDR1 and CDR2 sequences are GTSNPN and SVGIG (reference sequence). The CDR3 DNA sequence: TGTGCCTGGAGCCGGGACACCGGGGAGCTGTTTTTT. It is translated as CAWSRDTGELFF. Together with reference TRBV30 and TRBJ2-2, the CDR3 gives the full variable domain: SQTIHQWPATLVQPVGSPLSLECTVEGTSNPNLYWYRQAAGRGLQLLFYSVGIGQISSEVPQNLSASRPQDRQFILSSKKLLLSDSGFYLCAWSRDTGELFFGEGSRLTVL.

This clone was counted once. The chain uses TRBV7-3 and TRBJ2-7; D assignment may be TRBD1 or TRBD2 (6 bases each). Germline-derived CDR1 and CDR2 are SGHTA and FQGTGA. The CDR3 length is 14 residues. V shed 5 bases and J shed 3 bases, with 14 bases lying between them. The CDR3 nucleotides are TGTGCCAGCAGCGTCGCGGGACATAACTACGAGCAGTACTTC. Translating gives CASSVAGHNYEQYF.

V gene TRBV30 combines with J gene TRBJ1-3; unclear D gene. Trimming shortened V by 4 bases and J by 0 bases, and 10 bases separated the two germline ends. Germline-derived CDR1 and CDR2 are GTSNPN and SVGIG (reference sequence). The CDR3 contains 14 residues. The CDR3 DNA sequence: TGTGCCTGGATACGGATCGACTCTGGAAACACCATATATTTT. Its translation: CAWIRIDSGNTIYF. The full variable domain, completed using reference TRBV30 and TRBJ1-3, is SQTIHQWPATLVQPVGSPLSLECTVEGTSNPNLYWYRQAAGRGLQLLFYSVGIGQISSEVPQNLSASRPQDRQFILSSKKLLLSDSGFYLCAWIRIDSGNTIYFGEGSWLTVV.

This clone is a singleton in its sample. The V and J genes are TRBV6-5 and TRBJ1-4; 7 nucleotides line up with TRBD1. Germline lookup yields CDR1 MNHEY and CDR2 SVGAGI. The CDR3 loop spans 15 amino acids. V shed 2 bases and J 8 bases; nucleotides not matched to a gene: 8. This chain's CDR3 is CASSYDRDRGEKLFF. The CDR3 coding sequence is TGTGCCAGCAGTTACGACAGGGATCGAGGGGAAAAACTGTTTTTT.

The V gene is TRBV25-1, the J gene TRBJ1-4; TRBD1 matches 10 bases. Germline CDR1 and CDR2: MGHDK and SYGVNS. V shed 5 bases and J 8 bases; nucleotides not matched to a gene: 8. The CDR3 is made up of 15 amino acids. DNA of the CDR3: TGTGCCAGCAGTCAACCGACAGGGGGCAAAGAAAAACTGTTTTTT. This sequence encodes CASSQPTGGKEKLFF.

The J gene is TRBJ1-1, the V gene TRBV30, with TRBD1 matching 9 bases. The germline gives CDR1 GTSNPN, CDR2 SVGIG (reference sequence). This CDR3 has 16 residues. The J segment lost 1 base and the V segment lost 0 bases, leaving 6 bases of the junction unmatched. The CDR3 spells CAWSVPQGARNTEAFF. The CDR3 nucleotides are TGTGCCTGGAGTGTTCCACAGGGGGCTCGGAACACTGAAGCTTTCTTT.

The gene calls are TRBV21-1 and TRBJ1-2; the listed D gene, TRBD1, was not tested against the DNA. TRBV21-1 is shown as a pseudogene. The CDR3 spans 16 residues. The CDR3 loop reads CASSKYQGERFYGYTF. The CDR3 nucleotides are TGTGCCAGCAGCAAATATCAGGGCGAAAGGTTTTATGGCTACACCTTC.

The CDR3 is CASSGRNRGNKGGYTF. The DNA of the CDR3 is TGTGCCAGCAGCGGGAGAAACAGGGGGAACAAAGGGGGCTACACCTTC. This chain connects TRBV7-2 to TRBJ1-2; 8 nucleotides agree with TRBD1. The trim removed 5 bases at V and 8 bases at J, leaving 16 bases unmatched. The CDR3 is made up of 16 amino acids. Germline CDR1 is SGHTA and CDR2 is FQGNSA.

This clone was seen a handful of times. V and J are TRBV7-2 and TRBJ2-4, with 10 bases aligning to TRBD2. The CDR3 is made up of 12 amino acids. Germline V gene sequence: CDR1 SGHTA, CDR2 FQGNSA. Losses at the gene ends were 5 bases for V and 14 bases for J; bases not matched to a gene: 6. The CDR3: CASSLPGLAKYF. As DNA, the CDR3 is TGTGCCAGCAGCCTACCGGGACTAGCGAAGTACTTC.

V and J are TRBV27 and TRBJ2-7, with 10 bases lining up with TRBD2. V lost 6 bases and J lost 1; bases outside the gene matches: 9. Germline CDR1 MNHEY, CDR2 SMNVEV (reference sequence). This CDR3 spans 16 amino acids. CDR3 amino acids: CASRARAGGTSYEQYF. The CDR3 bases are TGTGCCAGCAGGGCCAGAGCGGGGGGGACTTCCTACGAGCAGTACTTC.

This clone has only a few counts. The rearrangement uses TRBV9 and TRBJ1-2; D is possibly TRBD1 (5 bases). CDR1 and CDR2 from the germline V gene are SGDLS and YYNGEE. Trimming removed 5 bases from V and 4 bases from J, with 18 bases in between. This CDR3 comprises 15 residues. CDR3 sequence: CASSPSPRVFYGYTF. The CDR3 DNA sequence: TGTGCCAGCAGTCCCTCTCCCAGGGTCTTCTATGGCTACACCTTC.

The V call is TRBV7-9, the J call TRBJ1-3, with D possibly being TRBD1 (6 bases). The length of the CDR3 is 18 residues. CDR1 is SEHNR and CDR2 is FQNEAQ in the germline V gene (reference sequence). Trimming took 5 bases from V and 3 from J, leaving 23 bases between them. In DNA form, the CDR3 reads TGTGCCAGCAGCCCGGGAGGGACCACAGGGATATATGGAAACACCATATATTTT. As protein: CASSPGGTTGIYGNTIYF.

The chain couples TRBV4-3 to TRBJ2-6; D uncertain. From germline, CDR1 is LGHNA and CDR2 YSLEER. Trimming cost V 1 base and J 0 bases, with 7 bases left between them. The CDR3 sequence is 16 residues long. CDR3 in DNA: TGCGCCAGCAGCCAAGGGCCCAGCTCTGGGGCCAACGTCCTGACTTTC. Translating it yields CASSQGPSSGANVLTF.

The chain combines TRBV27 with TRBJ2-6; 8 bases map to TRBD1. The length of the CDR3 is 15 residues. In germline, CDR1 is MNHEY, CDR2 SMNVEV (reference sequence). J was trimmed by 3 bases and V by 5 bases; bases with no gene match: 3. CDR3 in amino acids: CASSQQGVGANVLTF. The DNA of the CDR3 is TGTGCCAGCAGTCAACAGGGGGTTGGGGCCAACGTCCTGACTTTC.